This TCR beta chain was observed in a study of OX40 agonist ivuxolimab in advanced cancers. As for the study in general: Three individuals attained partial responses, comprising one hepatocellular carcinoma case and two cutaneous melanoma cases.

TCRdb's copy holds only in-frame clones and misses some; the assay was immunoSEQ multiplex PCR. The data hold 25,000 or so clones, with around nine tenths observed a single time. Excluded were patients having autoimmune disease history or systemic immunosuppression. The CDR3 is made up of 16 amino acids. Germline CDR1 reads MNHEY; CDR2 reads SMNVEV (reference sequence). J lost 3 bases, V lost 0 bases, and 8 bases had no gene match. Overall study findings and caveats: The mean number of expanded clones was higher in CD8+ T cells than in CD4+.

A note on this clone: Its antigen is currently unknown.

J is TRBJ2-7 and V is TRBV27; TRBD2 agrees at 7 bases. This TCR was recovered from an adult with an advanced solid tumor such as melanoma, head and neck, liver or kidney cancer. Here the sequenced sample was CD4+ or CD8+ T cells sorted from blood, taken in a trial of the OX40 agonist ivuxolimab. CDR3 in amino acids: CASSLSPPGGGYEQYF. The CDR3 DNA reads as TGTGCCAGCAGTTTATCCCCACCAGGCGGGGGCTACGAGCAGTACTTC.